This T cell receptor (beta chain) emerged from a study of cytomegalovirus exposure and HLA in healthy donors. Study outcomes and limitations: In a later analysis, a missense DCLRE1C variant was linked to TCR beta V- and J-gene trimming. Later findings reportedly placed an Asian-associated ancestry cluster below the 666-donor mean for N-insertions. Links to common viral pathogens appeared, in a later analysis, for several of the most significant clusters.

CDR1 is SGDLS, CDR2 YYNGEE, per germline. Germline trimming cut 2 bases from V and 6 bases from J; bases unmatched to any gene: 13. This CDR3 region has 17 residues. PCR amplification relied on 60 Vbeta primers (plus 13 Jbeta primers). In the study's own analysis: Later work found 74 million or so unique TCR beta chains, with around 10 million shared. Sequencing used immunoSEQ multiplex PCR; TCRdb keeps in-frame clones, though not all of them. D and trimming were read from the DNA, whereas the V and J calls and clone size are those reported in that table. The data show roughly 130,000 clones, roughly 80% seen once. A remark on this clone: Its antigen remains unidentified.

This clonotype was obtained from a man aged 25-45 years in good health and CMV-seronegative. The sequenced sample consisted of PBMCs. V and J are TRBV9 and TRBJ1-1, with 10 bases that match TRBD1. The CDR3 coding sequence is TGTGCCAGCAGCGTTACCGGGACAGGGGTGAGGGTCCCTGAAGCTTTCTTT. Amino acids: CASSVTGTGVRVPEAFF.